Presented here are 9 T cell receptor beta chains from one specimen sequenced in a study of vaccination effects on CD4 cells after COVID-19. Their specific antigens are unknown. Antigen-specific CD4+ T cells expanded by the ViraFEST assay with viral peptide pools were then sequenced. Having been cultured for about ten days, the cells underwent CD4+ T cell isolation. Nobody among the vaccine recipients had prior SARS-CoV-2 infection (nucleocapsid antibodies were negative). The method was immunoSEQ multiplex PCR; TCRdb's version includes in-frame clones alone and lacks a portion of them. Seen here are around 63,000 clones, approximately 75% observed once, and the top ten hold 3.5% to 4.5%. The material sequenced was CD4+ T cells from PBMCs cultured with HCoV-OC43 spike peptides, taken before COVID-19 vaccination. Sample subset: HCoV-OC43 spike overlapping peptide pool stimulation. The receptors originated from a human donor who received a COVID-19 vaccine.

This chain connects TRBV2 to TRBJ1-6; D ambiguous. The length of the CDR3 is 14 residues. The V gene lost 8 bases and the J gene lost 3 bases, with 11 bases spanning the gap. The germline gives CDR1 SNHLY, CDR2 FYNNEI. This CDR3 reads CASLTWGYNSPLHF. The CDR3 DNA follows: TGTGCCAGCTTGACCTGGGGCTATAATTCACCCCTCCACTTT.

The rearrangement uses TRBV24-1 and TRBJ1-5, with a tentative D call TRBD1 (6 bases). V was cut by 4 bases and J by 4 bases, with 10 bases left in between. The germline V gene has CDR1 KGHDR and CDR2 SFDVKD. This CDR3 contains 14 residues. CDR3: CATSEDRVNQPQHF. CDR3 coding DNA: TGTGCCACCAGTGAGGACAGAGTGAATCAGCCCCAGCATTTT.

This chain links TRBV11-2 with TRBJ2-5; D is unclear. Deletions cut 0 bases from V and 6 bases from J, with 17 bases between. The CDR3 runs 16 residues. Germline CDR1 and CDR2: SGHAT and FQNNGV. In nucleotides, the CDR3 is TGTGCCAGCAGCTTAGATCTTGTGGGCCTTTGGAAGACCCAGTACTTC. It codes for CASSLDLVGLWKTQYF.

This chain connects TRBV5-4 to TRBJ2-2, with TRBD2 identical over 8 bases. CDR1 is SGHNT, CDR2 YYREEE, per germline (reference sequence). The CDR3 extends over 15 amino acids. The V gene end was trimmed by 0 bases and the J gene end by 3 bases; junction bases not matched to a gene: 1. The CDR3 loop reads CASSLAAGDTGELFF. CDR3 in DNA: TGTGCCAGCAGCTTGGCAGCGGGGGACACCGGGGAGCTGTTTTTT.

The chain couples TRBV13 to TRBJ1-2; 8 bases are shared with TRBD1. The germline CDR1 and CDR2 sequences are PRHDT and FYEKMQ (reference sequence). The CDR3 runs to 20 residues. J was trimmed by 2 bases and V by 5 bases; bases with no gene match: 22. CDR3 amino acids: CASSHHVSPGQVGDNYGYTF. The CDR3 DNA sequence: TGTGCCAGCAGCCACCACGTTTCACCGGGACAGGTGGGAGACAACTATGGCTACACCTTC.

The chain combines TRBV9 with TRBJ2-1, with TRBD1 matching over 7 bases. The junction had 1 base not matched to a gene; V was cut back by 7 bases and J by 6 bases. Germline CDR1 SGDLS, CDR2 YYNGEE. The CDR3 length is 11 residues. CDR3: CASGDSNEQFF. As DNA, the CDR3 is TGTGCCAGCGGGGACAGCAATGAGCAGTTCTTC.

The chain links TRBV7-9 to TRBJ1-5, with D tentatively TRBD1 (6 bases). Trimming took 1 base from V and 4 from J, leaving 11 bases between them. CDR1 is SEHNR, CDR2 FQNEAQ, per germline (reference sequence). The CDR3 sequence is 15 residues long. The CDR3 region has the DNA TGTGCCAGCAGCTTAGTAGCAGGGGATAATCAGCCCCAGCATTTT. Encoded protein: CASSLVAGDNQPQHF.

This chain joins TRBV10-3 and TRBJ1-2; possibly TRBD1 for D (6 bases). The CDR3 consists of 12 residues. Germline CDR1 is ENHRY and CDR2 is SYGVKD. Trimming took 4 bases from V and 3 from J, leaving 6 bases between them. As DNA, the CDR3 is TGTGCCATCAGTGGACAGGACTATGGCTACACCTTC. Its protein product is CAISGQDYGYTF.

The chain carries TRBV11-2 and TRBJ1-4, with TRBD1 as a possible D gene (5 bases). The V gene's germline CDR1 is SGHAT and CDR2 FQNNGV. CDR3 length: 14 amino acids. Trimming pared 11 bases from V and 5 bases from J, leaving 18 bases between. In DNA form, the CDR3 reads TGTGCCGGGTCCAGGGAGGGCGCGAATGAAAAACTGTTTTTT. Translating gives CAGSREGANEKLFF.